The rows below give T cell receptor beta chains drawn from one sample of a study of T cell clones after liver transplantation. Produced via immunoSEQ multiplex PCR; TCRdb's table is partial and in-frame only. The sample has more than 7,000 clones, around 73% seen once. The specimen comprised CD8+ T cells from blood, sampled at the 22-month timepoint. Source of these receptors: a human patient who received a liver transplant. The graft donor may account for some of the T cells. Each CDR3 is given with its conserved first and last residue. The order of the fields is CDR3 DNA, CDR3 protein, D gene, clone size, J gene, V gene. A D gene is named only where the DNA matches it firmly. Only some rows state a clone size, as once, few, many or a class for expanded clones.

CDR3 DNA: TGTGCCAGCAGTTTATCAAGGGGGGGGACCTCCGGCTACACCTTC; CDR3 protein: CASSLSRGGTSGYTF; D gene: NA; clone size: few; J gene: TRBJ1-2; V gene: TRBV27
CDR3 DNA: TGTGCCAGCAGTGAAGACGTCCGCGGTGAAAAACTGTTTTTT; CDR3 protein: CASSEDVRGEKLFF; D gene: NA; clone size: NA; J gene: TRBJ1-4; V gene: TRBV2
CDR3 DNA: TGTGCCAGCAGCCTGATCTCCACGCAGTATTTT; CDR3 protein: CASSLISTQYF; D gene: NA; clone size: NA; J gene: TRBJ2-3; V gene: TRBV11-2
CDR3 DNA: TGTGCCAGCAGTAACCGGGACACAAGCTCCTACGAGCAGTACTTC; CDR3 protein: CASSNRDTSSYEQYF; D gene: NA; clone size: once; J gene: TRBJ2-7; V gene: TRBV6-5
CDR3 DNA: TGTGCCAGCAGCGACAGAACCTCCTACGAGCAGTACTTC; CDR3 protein: CASSDRTSYEQYF; D gene: NA; clone size: NA; J gene: TRBJ2-7; V gene: TRBV5-6
CDR3 DNA: TGTGCCAGCAGCTTGTTAGGGACTGAAGCTTTCTTT; CDR3 protein: CASSLLGTEAFF; D gene: NA; clone size: NA; J gene: TRBJ1-1; V gene: TRBV5-6
CDR3 DNA: TGTGCCAGTAGTGCCCAGGGGGCTATGTACGAGCAGTACTTC; CDR3 protein: CASSAQGAMYEQYF; D gene: TRBD1; clone size: NA; J gene: TRBJ2-7; V gene: TRBV19
CDR3 DNA: TGTGCCAGCAGTCCGAGGGCCGCAGGACATGGCTACACCTTC; CDR3 protein: CASSPRAAGHGYTF; D gene: NA; clone size: NA; J gene: TRBJ1-2; V gene: TRBV27
CDR3 DNA: TGTGCCACCAAGGAACTGACGAACACCGGGGAGCTGTTTTTT; CDR3 protein: CATKELTNTGELFF; D gene: NA; clone size: NA; J gene: TRBJ2-2; V gene: TRBV27
CDR3 DNA: TGTGCCAGCAGTTTATCCGGGACAGGGGACGGGCAGTACTTC; CDR3 protein: CASSLSGTGDGQYF; D gene: TRBD1; clone size: NA; J gene: TRBJ2-7; V gene: TRBV27
CDR3 DNA: TGTGCCAGCACGACAGGGGCCTACGAGCAGTACTTC; CDR3 protein: CASTTGAYEQYF; D gene: TRBD1; clone size: NA; J gene: TRBJ2-7; V gene: TRBV28
CDR3 DNA: TGCGCCAGCAGCCAAGCACGGGGAGCCTACGAGCAGTACTTC; CDR3 protein: CASSQARGAYEQYF; D gene: NA; clone size: NA; J gene: TRBJ2-7; V gene: TRBV4-1
CDR3 DNA: TGTGCCAGCAGCTCATCCGGGATCGGCACCGGGGAGCTGTTTTTT; CDR3 protein: CASSSSGIGTGELFF; D gene: NA; clone size: NA; J gene: TRBJ2-2; V gene: TRBV7-6
CDR3 DNA: TGTGCCAGCAGCCTCCCGTGGGGGCCCGGGGAGCTGTTTTTT; CDR3 protein: CASSLPWGPGELFF; D gene: NA; clone size: NA; J gene: TRBJ2-2; V gene: TRBV11-3
CDR3 DNA: TGTGCCAGCAGTTTAGCCGGAGGGCTCCTAGGACAGCCCCAGCATTTT; CDR3 protein: CASSLAGGLLGQPQHF; D gene: NA; clone size: NA; J gene: TRBJ1-5; V gene: TRBV27
CDR3 DNA: TGTGCCAGTAGTTGGAACAGGGACTCCTACGAGCAGTACTTC; CDR3 protein: CASSWNRDSYEQYF; D gene: NA; clone size: NA; J gene: TRBJ2-7; V gene: TRBV19
CDR3 DNA: TGTGCCAGCAGCTATACAGGGAACGAGCAGTACTTC; CDR3 protein: CASSYTGNEQYF; D gene: NA; clone size: NA; J gene: TRBJ2-7; V gene: TRBV28
CDR3 DNA: TGTGCCAGCAGCCTCGGACAGGGTATAAATGAGCAGTTCTTC; CDR3 protein: CASSLGQGINEQFF; D gene: TRBD1; clone size: NA; J gene: TRBJ2-1; V gene: TRBV28
CDR3 DNA: TGCGCCACCCGGAAATTGAGGGACTCCTACGAGCAGTACTTC; CDR3 protein: CATRKLRDSYEQYF; D gene: NA; clone size: NA; J gene: TRBJ2-7; V gene: TRBV23-1
CDR3 DNA: TGTGCCAGCAGCTTAGGAACAGACACTGAAGCTTTCTTT; CDR3 protein: CASSLGTDTEAFF; D gene: NA; clone size: few; J gene: TRBJ1-1; V gene: TRBV11-3
CDR3 DNA: TGTGCCAGCAGTCCTTTCTCCGGGTTAACGGCTTTCTTT; CDR3 protein: CASSPFSGLTAFF; D gene: NA; clone size: NA; J gene: TRBJ1-1; V gene: TRBV28
CDR3 DNA: TGTGCCAGCCTAGGAAACAATGAGCAGTTCTTC; CDR3 protein: CASLGNNEQFF; D gene: NA; clone size: once; J gene: TRBJ2-1; V gene: TRBV5-4
CDR3 DNA: TGTGCCAGCAGTTTACGGCCTAGCGGTGGTATGGAGACCCAGTACTTC; CDR3 protein: CASSLRPSGGMETQYF; D gene: TRBD2; clone size: NA; J gene: TRBJ2-5; V gene: TRBV27
CDR3 DNA: TGTGCCAGTAGGGGGACAGGGCCCTACGAGCAGTACTTC; CDR3 protein: CASRGTGPYEQYF; D gene: TRBD1; clone size: NA; J gene: TRBJ2-7; V gene: TRBV19
CDR3 DNA: TGTGCCAGCAGCGCCGGGACAGGGGGCTACGAGCAGTACTTC; CDR3 protein: CASSAGTGGYEQYF; D gene: TRBD1; clone size: once; J gene: TRBJ2-7; V gene: TRBV9
CDR3 DNA: TGTGCCAGCAGTTACGGGACCTCCGCCTACGAGCAGTACTTC; CDR3 protein: CASSYGTSAYEQYF; D gene: NA; clone size: NA; J gene: TRBJ2-7; V gene: TRBV6-5
CDR3 DNA: TGCGCCAGCAGTGAGATGAGGCGCTACGAGCAGTACTTC; CDR3 protein: CASSEMRRYEQYF; D gene: NA; clone size: few; J gene: TRBJ2-7; V gene: TRBV10-2
CDR3 DNA: TGTGCCAGCAGCGTAAGGGTGGCAGATACGCAGTATTTT; CDR3 protein: CASSVRVADTQYF; D gene: NA; clone size: NA; J gene: TRBJ2-3; V gene: TRBV9
CDR3 DNA: TGTGCCAGCAGTCCCAGACAGGGACGGGAAAAACTGTTTTTT; CDR3 protein: CASSPRQGREKLFF; D gene: TRBD1; clone size: NA; J gene: TRBJ1-4; V gene: TRBV27
CDR3 DNA: TGTGCCAGCAGCCCACGAAGAACTAGCACAGATACGCAGTATTTT; CDR3 protein: CASSPRRTSTDTQYF; D gene: NA; clone size: NA; J gene: TRBJ2-3; V gene: TRBV27
CDR3 DNA: TGCAGCGTTGTTCTTTGGGACAGGAATGTGGGGGCCAAAAACATTCAGTACTTC; CDR3 protein: CSVVLWDRNVGAKNIQYF; D gene: TRBD1; clone size: few; J gene: TRBJ2-4; V gene: TRBV29-1
CDR3 DNA: TGTGCCAGCAGTTACTCTAACAGGGGGGCTGAAGAACTGTTTTTT; CDR3 protein: CASSYSNRGAEELFF; D gene: TRBD1; clone size: NA; J gene: TRBJ1-4; V gene: TRBV6-6
CDR3 DNA: TGTGCCAGCATCGCCGGGTTCCCCCGGGATTCTGGAAACACCATATATTTT; CDR3 protein: CASIAGFPRDSGNTIYF; D gene: NA; clone size: NA; J gene: TRBJ1-3; V gene: TRBV27
CDR3 DNA: TGTGCCAGCAGCAAACTGGGGGCGGGGAGGGAGCAGTACTTC; CDR3 protein: CASSKLGAGREQYF; D gene: NA; clone size: NA; J gene: TRBJ2-7; V gene: TRBV21-1
CDR3 DNA: TGTGCCAGCAGCGTAGACCTAGCGGGGGGCCTTAGCACAGATACGCAGTATTTT; CDR3 protein: CASSVDLAGGLSTDTQYF; D gene: TRBD2; clone size: NA; J gene: TRBJ2-3; V gene: TRBV9
CDR3 DNA: TGTGCCAGTGGGGATCCCTACGAGCAGTACTTC; CDR3 protein: CASGDPYEQYF; D gene: NA; clone size: NA; J gene: TRBJ2-7; V gene: TRBV6-6
CDR3 DNA: TGTGCCAGCAGCTTAGCGGCGGGGATGCCAGATACGCAGTATTTT; CDR3 protein: CASSLAAGMPDTQYF; D gene: NA; clone size: NA; J gene: TRBJ2-3; V gene: TRBV7-9
CDR3 DNA: TGCAGCGCCGAGACAGGGGATAACTATGGCTACACCTTC; CDR3 protein: CSAETGDNYGYTF; D gene: TRBD1; clone size: NA; J gene: TRBJ1-2; V gene: TRBV29-1
CDR3 DNA: TGTGCCAGCAGCCCCAGGGCGGAATACAATGAGCAGTTCTTC; CDR3 protein: CASSPRAEYNEQFF; D gene: NA; clone size: NA; J gene: TRBJ2-1; V gene: TRBV11-3
CDR3 DNA: TGTGCCAGCAGTACCCCCGGGACCTTGGGTAACACCGGGGAGCTGTTTTTT; CDR3 protein: CASSTPGTLGNTGELFF; D gene: NA; clone size: NA; J gene: TRBJ2-2; V gene: TRBV2
CDR3 DNA: TGTGCCAGCAGTCCCGGGACACGATACGAGCAGTACTTC; CDR3 protein: CASSPGTRYEQYF; D gene: NA; clone size: NA; J gene: TRBJ2-7; V gene: TRBV28
CDR3 DNA: TGTGCCAGTACCTTCACAGGTGGAGGCGAAAAACTGTTTTTT; CDR3 protein: CASTFTGGGEKLFF; D gene: NA; clone size: NA; J gene: TRBJ1-4; V gene: TRBV19
CDR3 DNA: TGTGCCAGCAAGCCCGTGGGGGGCTCCTACAATGAGCAGTTCTTC; CDR3 protein: CASKPVGGSYNEQFF; D gene: NA; clone size: NA; J gene: TRBJ2-1; V gene: TRBV6-1
CDR3 DNA: TGCAGCGTTGGGGCTAGCGACTCCTACGAGCAGTACTTC; CDR3 protein: CSVGASDSYEQYF; D gene: NA; clone size: NA; J gene: TRBJ2-7; V gene: TRBV29-1
CDR3 DNA: TGTGCCAGCAGCGCGGGGTATAGCGGGGGATATAGCACAGATACGCAGTATTTT; CDR3 protein: CASSAGYSGGYSTDTQYF; D gene: TRBD2; clone size: NA; J gene: TRBJ2-3; V gene: TRBV9
CDR3 DNA: TGCGCCAGCAGCCAAGACGGGGGCACGGCAGATACGCAGTATTTT; CDR3 protein: CASSQDGGTADTQYF; D gene: NA; clone size: few; J gene: TRBJ2-3; V gene: TRBV4-1
CDR3 DNA: TGTGCCAGCAGTGAACACGGGCCCAGCTCCTACAATGAGCAGTTCTTC; CDR3 protein: CASSEHGPSSYNEQFF; D gene: NA; clone size: NA; J gene: TRBJ2-1; V gene: TRBV6-9
CDR3 DNA: TGCGCCAGCAGCCAACTATCGGCCAGGAACACTGAAGCTTTCTTT; CDR3 protein: CASSQLSARNTEAFF; D gene: NA; clone size: NA; J gene: TRBJ1-1; V gene: TRBV4-1
CDR3 DNA: TGTGCTAGCAGCCCTCAGCGGGGGCGGTGGGAGACCCAGTACTTC; CDR3 protein: CASSPQRGRWETQYF; D gene: TRBD2; clone size: few; J gene: TRBJ2-5; V gene: TRBV7-7
CDR3 DNA: TGTGCCAGTAGTATGATGATTTGGGCGGAAAAGGGAAACACCATATATTTT; CDR3 protein: CASSMMIWAEKGNTIYF; D gene: NA; clone size: NA; J gene: TRBJ1-3; V gene: TRBV19
CDR3 DNA: TGTGCCAGCAGCTTCAGGGAGTACGGCTACACCTTC; CDR3 protein: CASSFREYGYTF; D gene: NA; clone size: NA; J gene: TRBJ1-2; V gene: TRBV7-9
CDR3 DNA: TGCGCCAGCAGCCTGGGTGGAGGGGCGAACACTGAAGCTTTCTTT; CDR3 protein: CASSLGGGANTEAFF; D gene: NA; clone size: NA; J gene: TRBJ1-1; V gene: TRBV4-1
CDR3 DNA: TGTGCCAGCAGCCCGGGACAGGGGTGGTACGAGCAGTACTTC; CDR3 protein: CASSPGQGWYEQYF; D gene: TRBD1; clone size: NA; J gene: TRBJ2-7; V gene: TRBV5-8
CDR3 DNA: TGTGCCAGCAGTTTGTCCGGAGTCTACGAGCAGTACTTC; CDR3 protein: CASSLSGVYEQYF; D gene: NA; clone size: NA; J gene: TRBJ2-7; V gene: TRBV27
CDR3 DNA: TGCGCCAGCAGCCAAGAATTTCCGACAGGTTCTTCCTACGAGCAGTACTTC; CDR3 protein: CASSQEFPTGSSYEQYF; D gene: NA; clone size: NA; J gene: TRBJ2-7; V gene: TRBV4-1